The 14 T cell receptor beta chains reported below all come from one sample, sequenced in a study of T cells in tuberculosis. Sequenced by immunoSEQ multiplex PCR; TCRdb stores in-frame clones only, minus some. Of about 34,000 clones in the sample, approximately 93% were seen once. Time point in this sample: new active TB diagnosis, blood taken before or within 7 days of starting treatment. The sequenced sample was PBMCs, obtained at tuberculosis diagnosis. These receptors were taken from an adult with tuberculosis.

A single count supports this clone. This chain connects TRBV29-1 to TRBJ2-2; no reliable D call. Trimming cost V 7 bases and J 4 bases, with 10 bases left between them. Looked up from germline, CDR1 is SQVTM and CDR2 is ANQGSEA. The CDR3 totals 12 residues. CDR3 nucleotides: TGCAGCGCGTTTGGGCTCACCGGGGAGCTGTTTTTT. It codes for CSAFGLTGELFF.

This chain links TRBV6-6 with TRBJ1-5; no definite D call. The CDR3 runs 13 residues. Looked up from germline, CDR1 is MNHNY and CDR2 is SVGAGI (reference sequence). The V gene lost 6 bases and the J gene lost 7 bases, with 13 bases spanning the gap. The CDR3 coding sequence is TGTGCCAGCAGAACCTTGGGAGGGCAGCCCCAGCATTTT. Its translation is CASRTLGGQPQHF.

The chain couples TRBV12-5 to TRBJ2-6; possible D gene TRBD2, 5 bases. This CDR3 spans 15 amino acids. Germline CDR1 LGHNT, CDR2 FRNRAP. The V gene lost 3 bases and the J gene lost 2 bases, with 8 bases spanning the gap. The CDR3 is CASGFRGTGANVLTF. The CDR3 region has the DNA TGTGCTAGTGGTTTCAGAGGGACTGGGGCCAACGTCCTGACTTTC.

This chain uses TRBV27 with TRBJ2-7, with TRBD2 as a possible D gene (6 bases). The germline V gene encodes CDR1 MNHEY and CDR2 SMNVEV (reference sequence). The CDR3 loop spans 14 amino acids. Deletions cut 6 bases from V and 5 bases from J, with 17 bases between. Written as DNA, the CDR3 is TGTGCCAGCAGCCAAAACCGGGACTCTCACGAGCAGTACTTC. Its protein is CASSQNRDSHEQYF.

The V and J genes are TRBV5-8 and TRBJ2-1, with 13 bases lining up with TRBD2. V shed 4 bases, J shed 5 bases, and the junction held 6 bases outside the gene matches. This CDR3 comprises 16 residues. The germline V gene has CDR1 SGHTS and CDR2 YDEGEE. CDR3 sequence reads: CASSVGLAGDNNEQFF. CDR3 DNA: TGTGCCAGCAGCGTCGGACTAGCGGGGGACAACAATGAGCAGTTCTTC.

The V and J genes are TRBV2 and TRBJ1-4; D gene ambiguous. Per germline, CDR1 SNHLY and CDR2 FYNNEI. The CDR3 has 12 amino acids. The V and J ends lost 4 bases and 7 bases respectively, with 7 bases between them. This chain's CDR3 is CASSVLSEKLFF. DNA for the CDR3: TGTGCCAGCAGTGTATTGAGTGAAAAACTGTTTTTT. Combining the CDR3 with reference TRBV2 and TRBJ1-4 gives the whole variable domain EPEVTQTPSHQVTQMGQEVILRCVPISNHLYFYWYRQILGQKVEFLVSFYNNEISEKSEIFDDQFSVERPDGSNFTLKIRSTKLEDSAMYFCASSVLSEKLFFGSGTQLSVL.

The rearrangement uses TRBV5-6 and TRBJ2-7; 7 positions match TRBD2. This CDR3 is built from 15 residues. V trimming: 6 bases; J trimming: 3 bases; junction bases outside the gene matches: 12. Germline V CDR1 and CDR2: SGHDT, YYEEEE. The CDR3 nucleotides are TGTGCCAGCAAGGCAAGCGGGGCCCCCCTCTACGAGCAGTACTTC. It is translated as CASKASGAPLYEQYF.

The chain recombines TRBV19 with TRBJ2-3; TRBD2 matches 7 bases. CDR1 is LNHDA and CDR2 is SQIVND in the germline V gene (reference sequence). The V segment lost 6 bases and the J segment 0 bases; nucleotides outside the gene matches: 6. This CDR3 spans 15 amino acids. CDR3 sequence (DNA): TGTGCCAGTAGCTCCCCGCGGGGGAGCACAGATACGCAGTATTTT. Protein: CASSSPRGSTDTQYF.

This clone was picked up a small number of times. The chain recombines TRBV4-2 with TRBJ1-6, with D perhaps matching TRBD1 (6 bases). CDR1 and CDR2 from the germline V gene are LGHNA and YNFKEQ. The CDR3 has 15 residues. Trimming shortened V by 0 bases and J by 10 bases, and 13 bases separated the two germline ends. CDR3 sequence: CASSQDGTDRSPLHF. As DNA, the CDR3 is TGTGCCAGCAGCCAAGATGGAACCGACAGGTCACCCCTCCACTTT.

The chain employs TRBV19 and TRBJ2-5; 8 bases match TRBD1. The germline gives CDR1 LNHDA, CDR2 SQIVND (reference sequence). V lost 1 base and J lost 5; bases outside the gene matches: 6. This CDR3 has 15 amino acids. The CDR3 spells CASSIVGRGLETQYF. The CDR3 region has the DNA TGTGCCAGTAGTATAGTCGGCAGGGGGCTCGAGACCCAGTACTTC.

V and J are TRBV12-5 and TRBJ2-3, with 8 nucleotides matching TRBD2. J gave up 6 bases and V 1 base, and 3 bases lay outside the gene matches. This CDR3 has 14 residues. CDR1 LGHNT and CDR2 FRNRAP come from the germline V gene. The CDR3 coding sequence is TGTGCTAGTGGTTTGGGACTAGCGAGTGATACGCAGTATTTT. It yields the protein CASGLGLASDTQYF.

The chain combines TRBV4-1 with TRBJ2-5; 10 bases are a match to TRBD1. Germline V gene sequence: CDR1 MGHRA, CDR2 YSYEKL. The length of the CDR3 is 16 residues. V shed 4 bases and J 4 bases; nucleotides not matched to a gene: 9. In DNA, the CDR3 is TGCGCCAGCAGCCCCTGGGGGACAGGGGCAGGAGAGACCCAGTACTTC. As protein: CASSPWGTGAGETQYF.

This chain links TRBV5-1 with TRBJ1-1, with 8 positions matching TRBD1. The CDR3 has 14 amino acids. Germline CDR1 SGHRS, CDR2 YFSETQ. Germline trimming cut 1 base from V and 11 bases from J; bases unmatched to any gene: 10. The CDR3 loop is CASSLSPGGASAFF. The CDR3 bases are TGCGCCAGCAGCTTGTCGCCAGGGGGCGCGTCTGCTTTCTTT.

The chain carries TRBV5-5 and TRBJ2-3; a weak D match, TRBD2 (5 bases). The CDR3 extends over 14 amino acids. Germline-derived CDR1 and CDR2 are SGHKS and YYEKEE (reference sequence). V lost 4 bases and J lost 4, with 13 bases in between. CDR3 amino acids: CASSVTGFADTQYF. CDR3 DNA: TGTGCCAGCAGCGTGACGGGGTTCGCAGATACGCAGTATTTT.